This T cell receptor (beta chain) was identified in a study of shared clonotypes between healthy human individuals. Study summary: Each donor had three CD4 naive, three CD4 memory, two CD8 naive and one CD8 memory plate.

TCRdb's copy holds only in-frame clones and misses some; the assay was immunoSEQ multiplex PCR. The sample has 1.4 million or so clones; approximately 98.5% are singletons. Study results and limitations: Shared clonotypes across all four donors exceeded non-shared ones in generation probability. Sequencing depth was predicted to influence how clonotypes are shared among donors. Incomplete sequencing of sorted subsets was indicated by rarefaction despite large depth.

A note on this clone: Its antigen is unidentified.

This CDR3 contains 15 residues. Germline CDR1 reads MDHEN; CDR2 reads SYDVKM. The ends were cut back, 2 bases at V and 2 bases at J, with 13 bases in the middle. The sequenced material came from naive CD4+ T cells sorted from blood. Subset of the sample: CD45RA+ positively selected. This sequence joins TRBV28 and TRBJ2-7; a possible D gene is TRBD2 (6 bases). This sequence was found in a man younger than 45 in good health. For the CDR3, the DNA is TGTGCCAGCAGTTTACGGGGGATAGTACCCTACGAGCAGTACTTC. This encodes CASSLRGIVPYEQYF.